These T cell receptor beta chains were read from a single sample in a study of blood T cell repertoires in COVID-19. The assay was immunoSEQ multiplex PCR, and TCRdb's table has in-frame clones only and misses some. The table has just under 65,000 clones, over 70% seen once. Sequencing was carried out using peripheral blood. The receptors stem from a human donor in a cohort sampled during active COVID-19. Each CDR3 is given with its conserved first and last residue. Fields, in order: J gene, V gene, D gene, clone size, CDR3 DNA, CDR3 protein. A D gene is named only where the DNA matches it firmly. A clone size is listed for some rows: how often the clone was seen (once, few, many), or a class if it is expanded.

j_gene: TRBJ2-3
v_gene: TRBV7-3
d_gene: TRBD2
abundance: .
CDR3nt: TGTGCCAGCAGCTTAGGGGCTAGCGGTAACCCGGCAACAGATACGCAGTATTTT
CDR3aa: CASSLGASGNPATDTQYF

j_gene: TRBJ1-1
v_gene: TRBV20-1
d_gene: TRBD1
abundance: .
CDR3nt: TGCAGTGCTTCGGACAGGGAGAAAGCTTTCTTT
CDR3aa: CSASDREKAFF

j_gene: TRBJ2-3
v_gene: TRBV7-3
d_gene: TRBD2
abundance: few
CDR3nt: TGTGCCAGCAGCCCACTAGCGGGCCTAGGAGCCCCCGACACAGATACGCAGTATTTT
CDR3aa: CASSPLAGLGAPDTDTQYF

j_gene: TRBJ1-1
v_gene: TRBV2
d_gene: TRBD1
abundance: .
CDR3nt: TGTGCCAGCAGCCCTACAGGGGCCGAGAACACTGAAGCTTTCTTT
CDR3aa: CASSPTGAENTEAFF

j_gene: TRBJ2-3
v_gene: TRBV4-2
d_gene: TRBD1
abundance: .
CDR3nt: TGTGCCAGCAGCCAAGCGACAGGGGTGAGCACAGATACGCAGTATTTT
CDR3aa: CASSQATGVSTDTQYF

j_gene: TRBJ2-3
v_gene: TRBV5-1
d_gene: TRBD1
abundance: .
CDR3nt: TGCGCCAGCCACACAGGGGATTCGAACACAGATACGCAGTATTTT
CDR3aa: CASHTGDSNTDTQYF

j_gene: TRBJ1-1
v_gene: TRBV12-3/TRBV12-4
d_gene: .
abundance: .
CDR3nt: TGTGCCAGCACCCCCTCCCCCGGGGATGAAGCTTTCTTT
CDR3aa: CASTPSPGDEAFF

j_gene: TRBJ2-5
v_gene: TRBV7-6
d_gene: .
abundance: few
CDR3nt: TGTGCCAGCAGCTTAGATCAGGGATTTCAAGAGACCCAGTACTTC
CDR3aa: CASSLDQGFQETQYF

j_gene: TRBJ2-1
v_gene: TRBV11-3
d_gene: TRBD1
abundance: .
CDR3nt: TGTGCCAGCAGCTTAGCGAGACAGGGTTTCCATGAGCAGTTCTTC
CDR3aa: CASSLARQGFHEQFF

j_gene: TRBJ2-7
v_gene: TRBV10-1
d_gene: .
abundance: .
CDR3nt: TGCGCCAGCAGTGAGCCGAGGGTCTATGCCTACGAGCAGTACTTC
CDR3aa: CASSEPRVYAYEQYF

j_gene: TRBJ2-1
v_gene: TRBV3-1/TRBV3-2
d_gene: .
abundance: once
CDR3nt: TGTGCCAGCAGCCAATCCAAGCGGGAGCAGTTCTTC
CDR3aa: CASSQSKREQFF

j_gene: TRBJ2-5
v_gene: TRBV7-8
d_gene: .
abundance: few
CDR3nt: TGTGCCAGCAGCTTCTCGGGGGCCCAGTACTTC
CDR3aa: CASSFSGAQYF

j_gene: TRBJ1-1
v_gene: TRBV3-1/TRBV3-2
d_gene: .
abundance: few
CDR3nt: TGTGCCAGCAGCCCAGGTGAAGTTGAAGCTTTCTTT
CDR3aa: CASSPGEVEAFF

j_gene: TRBJ2-7
v_gene: TRBV4-1
d_gene: .
abundance: .
CDR3nt: TGCGCCAGCAGCCAAGATCAATTGGGGGGATTATCCTACGAGCAGTACTTC
CDR3aa: CASSQDQLGGLSYEQYF

j_gene: TRBJ2-1
v_gene: TRBV7-9
d_gene: TRBD1
abundance: .
CDR3nt: TGTGCCAGCAGCTTAAGGGGGCCGTTGCAGTTCTTC
CDR3aa: CASSLRGPLQFF

j_gene: TRBJ2-3
v_gene: TRBV24-1
d_gene: .
abundance: .
CDR3nt: TGTGCCACCAGTGATTTGCCGGGGAAAGGCTCGTATACGCAGTATTTT
CDR3aa: CATSDLPGKGSYTQYF

j_gene: TRBJ1-2
v_gene: TRBV6-5
d_gene: .
abundance: few
CDR3nt: TGTGCCAGCACCCGGACAGCTAACTATGGCTACACCTTC
CDR3aa: CASTRTANYGYTF

j_gene: TRBJ1-2
v_gene: TRBV4-1
d_gene: .
abundance: .
CDR3nt: TGCGCCAGCAGCCAAGATCAGGGGTTCGGCTACACCTTC
CDR3aa: CASSQDQGFGYTF

j_gene: TRBJ2-1
v_gene: TRBV29-1
d_gene: TRBD2
abundance: .
CDR3nt: TGCAGCGTTGATCGGCTAGCGGACAATGAGCAGTTCTTC
CDR3aa: CSVDRLADNEQFF

j_gene: TRBJ2-2
v_gene: TRBV7-7
d_gene: .
abundance: .
CDR3nt: TGTGCCAGCAGTTCACGGGGGTCCGGGGAGCTGTTTTTT
CDR3aa: CASSSRGSGELFF

j_gene: TRBJ2-1
v_gene: TRBV13
d_gene: .
abundance: once
CDR3nt: TGTGCCAGCAAACTAGCCTCCTACAATGAGCAGTTCTTC
CDR3aa: CASKLASYNEQFF

j_gene: TRBJ1-1
v_gene: TRBV10-1
d_gene: TRBD1
abundance: few
CDR3nt: TGCGCCAGCAGTGAGGGGACAGGGATGGTGAACACTGAAGCTTTCTTT
CDR3aa: CASSEGTGMVNTEAFF

j_gene: TRBJ2-7
v_gene: TRBV7-9
d_gene: TRBD1
abundance: .
CDR3nt: TGTGCCAGCAGCACAGACAGGGCTTGGCAGTACTTC
CDR3aa: CASSTDRAWQYF

j_gene: TRBJ1-2
v_gene: TRBV2
d_gene: .
abundance: .
CDR3nt: TGTGCCAGCAGTGAAGAGAGGGTTGGCCCCTATGGCTACACCTTC
CDR3aa: CASSEERVGPYGYTF

j_gene: TRBJ1-5
v_gene: TRBV6-5
d_gene: .
abundance: .
CDR3nt: TGTGCCAGCAGTTGGCAGGGGTTCAATCAGCCCCAGCATTTT
CDR3aa: CASSWQGFNQPQHF

j_gene: TRBJ1-5
v_gene: TRBV6-1
d_gene: .
abundance: .
CDR3nt: TGTGCCAGCAGTGAATTAACGACGGGTTATAGCAATCAGCCCCAGCATTTT
CDR3aa: CASSELTTGYSNQPQHF

j_gene: TRBJ1-4
v_gene: TRBV30
d_gene: .
abundance: .
CDR3nt: TGTGCCTGGAGTAAACTAGGCAGTGAAAAACTGTTTTTT
CDR3aa: CAWSKLGSEKLFF

j_gene: TRBJ2-3
v_gene: TRBV7-8
d_gene: .
abundance: once
CDR3nt: TGTGCCAGCAGCTTACGTGCCTCCTACACAGATACGCAGTATTTT
CDR3aa: CASSLRASYTDTQYF

j_gene: TRBJ1-1
v_gene: TRBV6-5
d_gene: TRBD1
abundance: .
CDR3nt: TGTGCCAGCAGTTATCTCGGACAGGGCGGCACTGAAGCTTTCTTT
CDR3aa: CASSYLGQGGTEAFF

j_gene: TRBJ2-7
v_gene: TRBV18
d_gene: TRBD1
abundance: .
CDR3nt: TGTGCCAGCTCACCACCGGGGACAGTTACCTACGAGCAGTACTTC
CDR3aa: CASSPPGTVTYEQYF

j_gene: TRBJ2-5
v_gene: TRBV9
d_gene: .
abundance: .
CDR3nt: TGTGCCAGCCGCGTAGGGGCGGTAGGGGGGGGCGAGACCCAGTACTTC
CDR3aa: CASRVGAVGGGETQYF

j_gene: TRBJ1-2
v_gene: TRBV19
d_gene: TRBD1
abundance: .
CDR3nt: TGTGCCAGTAGTACGCACAGGGGGCCGGACTATGGCTACACCTTC
CDR3aa: CASSTHRGPDYGYTF

j_gene: TRBJ2-7
v_gene: TRBV9
d_gene: TRBD1
abundance: .
CDR3nt: TGTGCCAGCAGCGTAGTTATCCCGAGACAGGGGCTCTCTTACTACGAGCAGTACTTC
CDR3aa: CASSVVIPRQGLSYYEQYF

j_gene: TRBJ1-2
v_gene: TRBV5-6
d_gene: TRBD1
abundance: .
CDR3nt: TGTGCCAGCAGACCGACAGGGTCGAACTATGGCTACACCTTC
CDR3aa: CASRPTGSNYGYTF

j_gene: TRBJ2-7
v_gene: TRBV3-1/TRBV3-2
d_gene: TRBD2
abundance: .
CDR3nt: TGTGCCAGCAGTCGTACAGGCGGGAGCTCCTACGAGCAGTACTTC
CDR3aa: CASSRTGGSSYEQYF

j_gene: TRBJ1-2
v_gene: TRBV6-5
d_gene: .
abundance: .
CDR3nt: TGTGCCAGCAGCCACCAAACAGGGAAGGGAGGCTACACCTTC
CDR3aa: CASSHQTGKGGYTF

j_gene: TRBJ2-5
v_gene: TRBV30
d_gene: TRBD2
abundance: .
CDR3nt: TGTGCCTGGACTCTAGCGGGAGGCGGAGCTGCCCATGAGACCCAGTACTTC
CDR3aa: CAWTLAGGGAAHETQYF

j_gene: TRBJ2-7
v_gene: TRBV5-4
d_gene: .
abundance: .
CDR3nt: TGTGCCAGCAGACAGGATTCCTACGAGCAGTACTTC
CDR3aa: CASRQDSYEQYF

j_gene: TRBJ2-5
v_gene: TRBV11-2
d_gene: TRBD2
abundance: .
CDR3nt: TGTGCCAGCAGCTTAGGTTGGACTAGCGGGGGACAAGAGACCCAGTACTTC
CDR3aa: CASSLGWTSGGQETQYF

j_gene: TRBJ2-5
v_gene: TRBV5-1
d_gene: TRBD2
abundance: .
CDR3nt: TGCGCCAGCAGCTTGGGCTCTAGCGGGGGAATAGAGACCCAGTACTTC
CDR3aa: CASSLGSSGGIETQYF

j_gene: TRBJ1-1
v_gene: TRBV4-2
d_gene: .
abundance: .
CDR3nt: TGTGCCAGCAGCCAGCCAGGTTCGCACACTGAAGCTTTCTTT
CDR3aa: CASSQPGSHTEAFF

j_gene: TRBJ2-2
v_gene: TRBV7-9
d_gene: .
abundance: .
CDR3nt: TGTGCCAGCAGCTTAGACAGTGCCGGGGAGCTGTTTTTT
CDR3aa: CASSLDSAGELFF

j_gene: TRBJ2-3
v_gene: TRBV18
d_gene: TRBD2
abundance: .
CDR3nt: TGTGCCAGCTCACCCTCCGGACTAGCGGGAGAGGCGCAGTATTTT
CDR3aa: CASSPSGLAGEAQYF

j_gene: TRBJ1-3
v_gene: TRBV28
d_gene: .
abundance: .
CDR3nt: TGTGCCAGCAGTGGCGGTGACGTCTCTGGAAACACCATATATTTT
CDR3aa: CASSGGDVSGNTIYF

j_gene: TRBJ2-3
v_gene: TRBV29-1
d_gene: TRBD2
abundance: .
CDR3nt: TGCAGCGTTGAAGTCCACCCCCGGGGTAGCGGGAGTTCCACAGATACGCAGTATTTT
CDR3aa: CSVEVHPRGSGSSTDTQYF